This T cell receptor beta chain was captured in a study of T cell clones after liver transplantation. Study at large: A pre-transplant mixed lymphocyte reaction with TCRbeta sequencing defined graft-donor-reactive clones followed in post-transplant blood. Three of the eight recipients were HCV-positive; the rest had non-autoimmune, non-viral transplant indications. Broader study findings: Post-transplant time points were not standardized, so conclusions are preliminary.

In germline, CDR1 is MDHEN, CDR2 SYDVKM. This CDR3 region has 16 residues. V shed 6 bases, J shed 3 bases, and the junction held 8 bases outside the gene matches. This clone turned up a few times. Its antigen remains unidentified. Produced via immunoSEQ multiplex PCR; TCRdb's table is partial and in-frame only. The data show 55,000 to 75,000 clones, with 70% seen just once and approximately 2.6% held by the top ten. Unstimulated PBMCs were sorted into CD3+CD4+ and CD3+CD8+ populations. The source of this sequence is a human patient who received a liver transplant. Some of the T cells might come from the graft donor. The chain is built from TRBV28 and TRBJ2-4, with TRBD1 matching over 10 bases. The sample was CD4+ T cells from blood, taken at the approximately 15-month timepoint. Here the CDR3 DNA reads TGTGCCAGCAGGACGACAGGGGGCGGGAGCAAAAACATTCAGTACTTC. Encoded protein: CASRTTGGGSKNIQYF. The variable domain in full, completed from reference TRBV28 and TRBJ2-4, reads DVKVTQSSRYLVKRTGEKVFLECVQDMDHENMFWYRQDPGLGLRLIYFSYDVKMKEKGDIPEGYSVSREKKERFSLILESASTNQTSMYLCASRTTGGGSKNIQYFGAGTRLSVL.